One sample yielded the 26 T cell receptor beta chains listed below, sequenced in a study of T cell responses to AZD1222 COVID-19 vaccine. Clones were read by immunoSEQ multiplex PCR, and TCRdb kept only the in-frame ones, dropping some. Counted here are 40,000 to 60,000 clones, about 86% occurring once; the ten biggest clones make up around 7%. The sequenced sample was peripheral blood, obtained 28 days after the second AZD1222 dose. These receptors came from an adult who received the AZD1222 COVID-19 vaccine.

This clone was detected once. The CDR3 loop reads CASSSRQVVEQYF. The CDR3 nucleotides are TGTGCCAGCAGCTCGAGACAGGTAGTCGAGCAGTACTTC. The chain recombines TRBV7-2 with TRBJ2-7; possible D gene TRBD1, 6 bases. V lost 4 bases and J 6 bases, leaving 13 bases between the germline ends. CDR3 size: 13 residues. In germline, CDR1 is SGHTA, CDR2 FQGNSA.

In its sample, this clone was seen a few times. J is TRBJ1-1 and V is TRBV5-4; no firm D call. Trimming cost V 5 bases and J 6 bases, with 14 bases left between them. The CDR3 loop spans 13 amino acids. CDR1 SGHNT and CDR2 YYREEE come from the germline V gene (reference sequence). CDR3 residues: CASSLSTDPEAFF. CDR3 in DNA: TGTGCCAGCAGTCTCTCGACGGATCCTGAAGCTTTCTTT.

This sequence joins TRBV11-2 and TRBJ1-6; D is unclear. V gave up 1 base and J gave up 11 bases, with 15 bases separating them. CDR1 SGHAT and CDR2 FQNNGV come from the germline V gene. The CDR3 is 15 residues long. Written as DNA, the CDR3 is TGTGCCAGCAGCTTAGGTGTACCGGCCGGGGCACCCCTCCACTTT. Residues: CASSLGVPAGAPLHF.

This chain connects TRBV9 to TRBJ2-7, with D hard to call. The CDR3 runs to 15 residues. The germline CDR1 and CDR2 sequences are SGDLS and YYNGEE. With 0 bases removed from V and 0 bases from J, the gap between germline ends came to 10 bases. DNA of the CDR3: TGTGCCAGCAGCGTAGCTGCCCACAGCTCCTACGAGCAGTACTTC. Amino acids: CASSVAAHSSYEQYF.

The gene calls are TRBV2 and TRBJ1-5, with D possibly TRBD1 on 6 matching bases. Per germline, CDR1 SNHLY and CDR2 FYNNEI. V lost 5 bases, J lost 1 base, and 12 bases lay in between. This CDR3 spans 15 amino acids. DNA of the CDR3: TGTGCCAGCAGTTGGGGGGGGGCAAGCAATCAGCCCCAGCATTTT. Amino acid sequence: CASSWGGASNQPQHF.

The CDR3 nucleotides read TGTGCCAGCAGCCCTAGTTTCACTGAAGCTTTCTTT. Translated: CASSPSFTEAFF. This rearrangement joins TRBV9 to TRBJ1-1; D remains unclear. The V gene's germline CDR1 is SGDLS and CDR2 YYNGEE. Trimming stripped 4 bases from V and 4 bases from J, with 8 bases between. The CDR3 has 12 residues. The full variable domain, completed using reference TRBV9 and TRBJ1-1, is DSGVTQTPKHLITATGQRVTLRCSPRSGDLSVYWYQQSLDQGLQFLIQYYNGEERAKGNILERFSAQQFPDLHSELNLSSLELGDSALYFCASSPSFTEAFFGQGTRLTVV.

This chain links TRBV5-1 with TRBJ1-1, with a possible D match to TRBD1 (5 bases). Germline CDR1 SGHRS, CDR2 YFSETQ. The CDR3 consists of 17 residues. Between the trimmed V and J ends, which lost 1 base and 0 bases, there was a span of 16 bases. Here the CDR3 DNA reads TGCGCCAGCAGCTTGACGATACAGGCGGGTTTGAACACTGAAGCTTTCTTT. It encodes CASSLTIQAGLNTEAFF.

The chain couples TRBV19 to TRBJ1-4; possible D gene TRBD1, 5 bases. The germline CDR1 and CDR2 sequences are LNHDA and SQIVND (reference sequence). This CDR3 spans 13 amino acids. The V and J ends lost 6 bases and 6 bases respectively, with 11 bases between them. CDR3 protein: CASRWRQYEKLFF. The CDR3, as DNA: TGTGCCAGTAGATGGAGACAGTATGAAAAACTGTTTTTT. Based on the CDR3 plus reference TRBV19 and TRBJ1-4, the full variable domain is DGGITQSPKYLFRKEGQNVTLSCEQNLNHDAMYWYRQDPGQGLRLIYYSQIVNDFQKGDIAEGYSVSREKKESFPLTVTSAQKNPTAFYLCASRWRQYEKLFFGSGTQLSVL.

The V call is TRBV5-4, the J call TRBJ2-3; TRBD2 might be the D (6 bases). The CDR3 sequence is 15 residues long. Looked up from germline, CDR1 is SGHNT and CDR2 is YYREEE (reference sequence). V was clipped by 3 bases and J by 5 bases, with 16 bases between them. The CDR3 spells CASSSPAGLRDTQYF. The CDR3 nucleotides read TGTGCCAGCAGCTCACCGGCGGGACTGAGAGATACGCAGTATTTT.

This chain links TRBV2 with TRBJ2-7; 14 positions agree with TRBD2. This CDR3 region has 16 residues. V was clipped by 7 bases and J by 4 bases; unmatched bases: 9. Per the germline V gene, CDR1 is SNHLY and CDR2 is FYNNEI. This chain's CDR3 is CASNEPGLAGEYEQYF. The CDR3 nucleotides read TGTGCCAGCAACGAACCGGGACTAGCGGGAGAGTACGAGCAGTACTTC.

The CDR3 sequence: CASRPQGAGNTIYF. The CDR3 nucleotides are TGTGCCAGCAGACCACAGGGGGCTGGAAACACCATATATTTT. The chain links TRBV6-5 to TRBJ1-3, with TRBD1 matching 8 bases. This CDR3 comprises 14 residues. Germline V gene data show CDR1 as MNHEY and CDR2 as SVGAGI. V was clipped by 6 bases and J by 2 bases; unmatched bases: 3.

The gene calls are TRBV29-1 and TRBJ2-7, with a weak D call TRBD1 (5 bases). CDR1 and CDR2 (germline): SQVTM, ANQGSEA. V was shortened by 5 bases and J by 5 bases, with 13 bases between the two germline ends. The CDR3 runs 12 residues. The chain's CDR3 is CSVLTTGHEQYF. CDR3 sequence (DNA): TGCAGCGTTCTGACAACAGGTCACGAGCAGTACTTC.

This chain connects TRBV29-1 to TRBJ2-1, with 9 nucleotides matching TRBD2. V lost 4 bases and J lost 0; bases outside the gene matches: 4. The CDR3 has 15 amino acids. Looked up from germline, CDR1 is SQVTM and CDR2 is ANQGSEA. CDR3 protein: CSVGTSDSSYNEQFF. The CDR3 DNA reads TGCAGCGTTGGGACTAGCGATTCCTCCTACAATGAGCAGTTCTTC.

The gene calls are TRBV28 and TRBJ1-4; D is ambiguous. The germline gives CDR1 MDHEN, CDR2 SYDVKM. CDR3 size: 14 residues. Trimming removed 8 bases from V and 4 bases from J, with 14 bases in between. CDR3 bases: TGTGCCAGCGGTGGCGGATTCTATAATGAAAAACTGTTTTTT. Its translation: CASGGGFYNEKLFF.

The V and J genes are TRBV6-5 and TRBJ1-2, with unresolved D. V shed 2 bases and J shed 3 bases, with 16 bases lying between them. The CDR3 sequence is 16 residues long. Germline-derived CDR1 and CDR2 are MNHEY and SVGAGI. CDR3 sequence reads: CASSYALRGADYGYTF. CDR3 DNA sequence: TGTGCCAGCAGTTACGCCCTGAGAGGTGCCGACTATGGCTACACCTTC.

The chain couples TRBV7-3 to TRBJ2-5; 11 nucleotides match TRBD2. The CDR3 length is 15 residues. J lost 1 base, V lost 6 bases, and 4 bases had no gene match. From germline, CDR1 is SGHTA and CDR2 FQGTGA. CDR3 sequence: CASRPSGRPQETQYF. The CDR3 region has the DNA TGTGCCAGCAGACCTAGCGGGAGGCCCCAAGAGACCCAGTACTTC.

The chain links TRBV7-9 to TRBJ2-7; 7 positions match TRBD2. Losses at the gene ends were 4 bases for V and 2 bases for J; bases not matched to a gene: 5. The CDR3 runs to 14 residues. CDR1 SEHNR and CDR2 FQNEAQ come from the germline V gene (reference sequence). The CDR3 here is CASSYSGAAYEQYF. CDR3 DNA sequence: TGTGCCAGCAGCTACAGCGGGGCTGCCTACGAGCAGTACTTC. The whole variable domain, filled in from reference TRBV7-9 and TRBJ2-7, reads DTGVSQNPRHKITKRGQNVTFRCDPISEHNRLYWYRQTLGQGPEFLTYFQNEAQLEKSRLLSDRFSAERPKGSFSTLEIQRTEQGDSAMYLCASSYSGAAYEQYFGPGTRLTVT.

The chain is built from TRBV28 and TRBJ2-1; 8 nucleotides agree with TRBD2. The germline CDR1 and CDR2 sequences are MDHEN and SYDVKM. The CDR3 extends over 15 amino acids. The junction had 7 bases not matched to a gene; V was cut back by 5 bases and J by 4 bases. DNA for the CDR3: TGTGCCAGCAGTACTAGCGGCACCACTTACAATGAGCAGTTCTTC. This codes for CASSTSGTTYNEQFF.

The chain uses TRBV6-5 and TRBJ2-7, with 8 bases matching TRBD1. J gave up 4 bases and V 2 bases, and 7 bases lay outside the gene matches. The CDR3 sequence is 15 residues long. Germline V gene sequence: CDR1 MNHEY, CDR2 SVGAGI. Here the CDR3 DNA reads TGTGCCAGCAGTTACCCGAACAGGGGGTTTTACGAGCAGTACTTC. Amino acid sequence: CASSYPNRGFYEQYF.

This clone was observed a few times. This sequence joins TRBV5-1 and TRBJ2-7, with TRBD1 identical over 9 bases. Germline loops: CDR1 SGHRS, CDR2 YFSETQ. J was trimmed by 5 bases and V by 6 bases; bases with no gene match: 6. The CDR3 contains 13 residues. This CDR3 is CASKGQGFHEQYF. The CDR3 coding sequence is TGCGCCAGCAAGGGACAGGGTTTCCACGAGCAGTACTTC.

The rearrangement links TRBV5-1 to TRBJ2-7; D possibly corresponds to TRBD1 (6 bases). Germline V CDR1 and CDR2: SGHRS, YFSETQ. This CDR3 has 15 residues. The ends were cut back, 1 base at V and 6 bases at J, with 17 bases in the middle. In DNA, the CDR3 is TGCGCCAGCAGCTTGAGGACAGAATCGGGGTCCGAGCAGTACTTC. Protein sequence: CASSLRTESGSEQYF.

The chain employs TRBV5-4 and TRBJ2-1, with no clear D. Germline V gene lookup returns CDR1 SGHNT and CDR2 YYREEE (reference sequence). Trimming stripped 1 base from V and 4 bases from J, with 12 bases between. The CDR3 has 15 residues. In nucleotides, the CDR3 is TGTGCCAGCAGCTTGACGGCGCGGTCATACAATGAGCAGTTCTTC. Its translation: CASSLTARSYNEQFF.

The chain carries TRBV24-1 and TRBJ2-2, with no clear D. Germline V gene lookup returns CDR1 KGHDR and CDR2 SFDVKD. Trimming took off 3 bases at V and 2 bases at J, with 3 bases between the two ends. The CDR3 is made up of 13 amino acids. CDR3 sequence: CATSDQNTGELFF. For the CDR3, the DNA is TGTGCCACCAGTGATCAAAACACCGGGGAGCTGTTTTTT.

V usage is TRBV5-1 and J usage is TRBJ2-3, with D possibly TRBD2 on 5 matching bases. The V end was cut by 4 bases, the J end by 0 bases, with 9 bases between. Germline V CDR1 and CDR2: SGHRS, YFSETQ. The CDR3 consists of 14 residues. The CDR3 sequence is CASSNPGSTDTQYF. The CDR3 DNA is TGCGCCAGCAGCAATCCGGGGAGCACAGATACGCAGTATTTT.

The V and J genes are TRBV2 and TRBJ1-5, with D perhaps matching TRBD1 (5 bases). The CDR3 is 16 residues long. Germline CDR1 and CDR2: SNHLY and FYNNEI. V lost 1 base and J lost 2, with 12 bases in between. The CDR3 sequence is CASSEGWDVRNQPQHF. The DNA for the CDR3 is TGTGCCAGCAGTGAAGGATGGGACGTACGCAATCAGCCCCAGCATTTT. The variable domain in full, completed from reference TRBV2 and TRBJ1-5, reads EPEVTQTPSHQVTQMGQEVILRCVPISNHLYFYWYRQILGQKVEFLVSFYNNEISEKSEIFDDQFSVERPDGSNFTLKIRSTKLEDSAMYFCASSEGWDVRNQPQHFGDGTRLSIL.

The chain joins TRBV27 to TRBJ2-7; D unresolved. There are 13 residues in the CDR3. Germline V lookup: CDR1 MNHEY, CDR2 SMNVEV (reference sequence). Trimming shortened V by 8 bases and J by 6 bases, and 17 bases separated the two germline ends. The CDR3 bases are TGTGCCAGCGGAAACCCTCCCCCTGGCGAGCAGTACTTC. Translating gives CASGNPPPGEQYF.